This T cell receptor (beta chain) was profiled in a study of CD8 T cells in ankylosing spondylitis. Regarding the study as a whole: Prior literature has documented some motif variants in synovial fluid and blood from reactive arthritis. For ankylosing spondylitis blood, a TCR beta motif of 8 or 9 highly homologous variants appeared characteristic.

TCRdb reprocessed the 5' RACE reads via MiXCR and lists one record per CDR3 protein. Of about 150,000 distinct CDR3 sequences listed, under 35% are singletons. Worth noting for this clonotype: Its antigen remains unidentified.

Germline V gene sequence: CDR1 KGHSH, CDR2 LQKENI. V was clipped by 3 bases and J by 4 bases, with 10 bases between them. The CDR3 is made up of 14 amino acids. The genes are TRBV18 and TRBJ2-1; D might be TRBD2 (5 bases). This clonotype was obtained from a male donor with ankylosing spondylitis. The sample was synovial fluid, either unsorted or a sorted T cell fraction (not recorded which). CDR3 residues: CASSPNRGYNEQFF. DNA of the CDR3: TGTGCCAGCTCACCTAATCGGGGATACAATGAGCAGTTCTTC.